The clone carrying this TCR beta chain was counted between two and nine times. Its antigen is unknown. The germline V gene encodes CDR1 SGHTA and CDR2 FQGNSA. CDR3 size: 12 residues. Trimming shortened V by 2 bases and J by 6 bases, and 5 bases separated the two germline ends. The data were obtained in a study of T cell repertoires in cytomegalovirus infection. Study overall: CMV infection together with matching HLA type was indicated by public TCR beta signatures.

Overall study findings and caveats: What dominated the ex vivo response were HLA-C-restricted CMV-specific TCR beta clonotypes. Cumulative public TCR beta family frequency identified carriers of CMV plus the relevant HLA.

TCRdb processed the reads anew with MiXCR; each CDR3 protein has one entry. Here the sample spans around 530,000 distinct CDR3 sequences, around 27% being singletons. Material: PBMCs. V usage is TRBV7-2 and J usage is TRBJ1-5; the D is unclear. This TCR derives from a human donor in good health (CMV status not recorded). Some clones in this sample may be carry-over from other donors' samples. The CDR3, as DNA: TGTGCCAGCAGCTTAAATCTTCAGCCCCAGCATTTT. This sequence encodes CASSLNLQPQHF.